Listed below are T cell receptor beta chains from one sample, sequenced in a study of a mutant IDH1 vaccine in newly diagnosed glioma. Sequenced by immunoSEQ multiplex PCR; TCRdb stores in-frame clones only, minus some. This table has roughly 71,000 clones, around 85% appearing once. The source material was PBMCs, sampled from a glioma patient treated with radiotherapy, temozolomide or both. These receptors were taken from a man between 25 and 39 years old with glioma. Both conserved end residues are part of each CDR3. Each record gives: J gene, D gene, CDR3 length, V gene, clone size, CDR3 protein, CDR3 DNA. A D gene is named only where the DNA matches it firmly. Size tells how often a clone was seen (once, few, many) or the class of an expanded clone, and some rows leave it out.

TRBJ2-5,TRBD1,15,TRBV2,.,CASSPDRGPLETQYF,TGTGCCAGCAGTCCGGACAGGGGCCCCCTTGAGACCCAGTACTTC
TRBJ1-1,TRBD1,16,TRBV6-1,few,CASSAWTGPGNTEAFF,TGTGCCAGCAGTGCCTGGACAGGTCCGGGGAACACTGAAGCTTTCTTT
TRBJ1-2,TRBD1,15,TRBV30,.,CAWSAGTGAGYGYTF,TGTGCCTGGAGTGCGGGGACAGGGGCAGGTTATGGCTACACCTTC
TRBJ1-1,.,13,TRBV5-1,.,CASSLAPEVEAFF,TGCGCCAGCAGCTTGGCCCCCGAGGTTGAAGCTTTCTTT
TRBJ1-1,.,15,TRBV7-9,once,CASGTPGQINTEAFF,TGTGCCAGCGGCACACCGGGACAAATAAACACTGAAGCTTTCTTT
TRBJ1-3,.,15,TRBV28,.,CASSPGDGGRNTIYF,TGTGCCAGCAGTCCGGGTGACGGGGGCCGAAACACCATATATTTT
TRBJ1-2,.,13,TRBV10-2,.,CASSRGQPYGYTF,TGCGCCAGCAGCCGTGGACAGCCCTATGGCTACACCTTC
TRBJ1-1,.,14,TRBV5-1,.,CASTVGPANTEAFF,TGCGCCAGCACCGTGGGACCGGCGAACACTGAAGCTTTCTTT
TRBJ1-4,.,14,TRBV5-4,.,CASSWDKGNEKLFF,TGTGCCAGCAGCTGGGACAAGGGTAATGAAAAACTGTTTTTT
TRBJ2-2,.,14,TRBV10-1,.,CASRPTGNTGELFF,TGCGCCAGCAGGCCCACAGGGAACACCGGGGAGCTGTTTTTT
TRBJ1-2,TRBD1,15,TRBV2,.,CASTPTTLAEQGGTF,TGTGCCAGCACCCCAACCACTCTCGCCGAACAGGGGGGGACCTTC
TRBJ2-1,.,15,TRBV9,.,CASSARLESYNEQFF,TGTGCCAGCAGCGCCCGACTAGAATCGTACAATGAGCAGTTCTTC
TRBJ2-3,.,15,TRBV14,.,CASSQDIVNTDTQYF,TGTGCCAGCAGCCAAGATATAGTGAACACAGATACGCAGTATTTT
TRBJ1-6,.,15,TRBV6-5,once,CASSYSSSYNSPLHF,TGTGCCAGCAGTTATTCGAGCTCCTATAATTCACCCCTCCACTTT
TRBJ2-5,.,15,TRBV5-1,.,CASSLGTEYQETQYF,TGCGCCAGCAGCTTGGGGACAGAGTACCAAGAGACCCAGTACTTC
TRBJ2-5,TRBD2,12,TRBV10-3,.,CAISGGGETQYF,TGTGCCATCAGCGGGGGGGGAGAGACCCAGTACTTC
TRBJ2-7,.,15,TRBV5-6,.,CASSHIGDNSYEQYF,TGTGCCAGCAGTCACATTGGGGACAACTCCTACGAGCAGTACTTC
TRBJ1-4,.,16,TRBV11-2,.,CASSLARLQGVEKLFF,TGTGCCAGCAGCTTAGCCCGGTTGCAGGGTGTTGAAAAACTGTTTTTT
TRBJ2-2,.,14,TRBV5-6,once,CASSLGQATGELFF,TGTGCCAGCAGCTTGGGACAGGCCACCGGGGAGCTGTTTTTT
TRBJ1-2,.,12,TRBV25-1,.,CASSEARFDYTF,TGTGCCAGCAGTGAGGCCAGATTTGACTACACCTTC
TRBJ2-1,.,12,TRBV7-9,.,CASSYPYNEQFF,TGTGCCAGCAGCTACCCCTACAATGAGCAGTTCTTC
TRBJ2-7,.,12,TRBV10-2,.,CASGGRWNEQYF,TGCGCCTCAGGAGGGCGTTGGAACGAGCAGTACTTC
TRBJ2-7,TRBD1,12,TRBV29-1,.,CSVVSGQVEQYF,TGCAGCGTTGTTTCGGGACAGGTCGAGCAGTACTTC
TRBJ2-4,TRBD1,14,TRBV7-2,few,CASSTRQGQNIQYF,TGTGCCAGCAGCACTAGACAGGGACAAAACATTCAGTACTTC
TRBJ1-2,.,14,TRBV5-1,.,CASSETGFEYGYTF,TGCGCCAGCAGCGAAACAGGGTTTGAGTATGGCTACACCTTC
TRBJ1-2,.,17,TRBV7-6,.,CASSPEGGVSGSGGYTF,TGTGCCAGCAGCCCCGAGGGGGGAGTTTCGGGGTCCGGCGGCTACACCTTC
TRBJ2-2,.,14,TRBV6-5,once,CASKGGPNTGELFF,TGTGCCAGCAAAGGAGGCCCGAACACCGGGGAGCTGTTTTTT
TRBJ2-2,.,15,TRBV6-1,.,CASSEVPGYTGELFF,TGTGCCAGCAGTGAAGTCCCGGGGTACACCGGGGAGCTGTTTTTT
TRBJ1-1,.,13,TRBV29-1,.,CSVPGTGWTEAFF,TGCAGCGTTCCCGGGACCGGCTGGACTGAAGCTTTCTTT
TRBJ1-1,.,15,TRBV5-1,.,CASSYIPTGHLEAFF,TGCGCCAGCAGCTATATCCCGACGGGACACCTTGAAGCTTTCTTT
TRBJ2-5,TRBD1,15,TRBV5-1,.,CASSLGPRGLETQYF,TGCGCCAGCAGCTTGGGGCCAAGGGGGCTGGAGACCCAGTACTTC
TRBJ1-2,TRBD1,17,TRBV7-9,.,CASSLAWTGGAEYGYTF,TGTGCCAGCAGCTTAGCATGGACAGGGGGCGCGGAGTATGGCTACACCTTC
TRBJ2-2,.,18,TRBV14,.,CASSPLKGIGPNTGELFF,TGTGCCAGCAGCCCTCTCAAGGGAATTGGACCGAACACCGGGGAGCTGTTTTTT
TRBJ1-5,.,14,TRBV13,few,CASSVGTGNQPQHF,TGTGCCAGCAGCGTCGGGACCGGCAATCAGCCCCAGCATTTT
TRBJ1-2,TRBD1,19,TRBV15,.,CATSRDWGTDSGRIYGYTF,TGTGCCACCAGCAGAGATTGGGGGACAGATAGTGGGAGGATCTATGGCTACACCTTC
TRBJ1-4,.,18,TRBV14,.,CASSQEGGEAATNEKLFF,TGTGCCAGCAGCCAAGAGGGGGGGGAGGCAGCAACTAATGAAAAACTGTTTTTT
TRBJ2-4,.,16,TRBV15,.,CATSLERGWAKNIQYF,TGTGCCACCAGCCTAGAGAGGGGGTGGGCCAAAAACATTCAGTACTTC
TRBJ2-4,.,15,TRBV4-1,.,CASRARNLAKNIQYF,TGCGCCAGCCGGGCACGGAATCTAGCCAAAAACATTCAGTACTTC
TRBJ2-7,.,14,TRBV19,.,CASRDFQTSYEQYF,TGTGCCAGTAGGGACTTCCAGACCTCCTACGAGCAGTACTTC
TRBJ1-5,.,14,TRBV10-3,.,CATGFGEVNQPQHF,TGTGCCACAGGCTTCGGGGAAGTCAATCAGCCCCAGCATTTT
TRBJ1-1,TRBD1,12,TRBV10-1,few,CARGTGNTEAFF,TGCGCCAGAGGGACAGGGAACACTGAAGCTTTCTTT
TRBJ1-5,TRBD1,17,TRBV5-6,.,CASSLGQGLYSNQPQHF,TGTGCCAGCAGCTTGGGACAGGGATTATATAGCAATCAGCCCCAGCATTTT
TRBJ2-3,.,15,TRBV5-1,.,CASSLDSASTDTQYF,TGCGCCAGCAGCTTGGACAGTGCTAGCACAGATACGCAGTATTTT
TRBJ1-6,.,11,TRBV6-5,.,CASKGNSPLHF,TGTGCCAGCAAGGGGAATTCACCCCTCCACTTT
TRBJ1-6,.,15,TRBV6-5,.,CASSLGFSHLTPLHF,TGTGCCAGCAGTCTGGGGTTTTCGCACCTCACACCCCTCCACTTT
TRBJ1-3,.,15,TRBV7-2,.,CASSFDSRSGNTIYF,TGTGCCAGCAGCTTCGACAGTCGCTCTGGAAACACCATATATTTT
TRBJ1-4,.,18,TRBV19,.,CASSVARRDTPTNEKLFF,TGTGCCAGTAGTGTTGCTAGGCGGGACACACCAACTAATGAAAAACTGTTTTTT
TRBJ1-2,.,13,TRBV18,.,CASSPDSGGGYTF,TGTGCCAGCTCCCCCGACTCCGGCGGTGGCTACACCTTC
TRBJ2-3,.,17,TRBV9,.,CASSAPFTGLSTDTQYF,TGTGCCAGCAGCGCACCTTTCACAGGGCTAAGCACAGATACGCAGTATTTT
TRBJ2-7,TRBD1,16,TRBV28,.,CASIQTGTGGSYEQYF,TGTGCCAGCATTCAGACCGGGACAGGGGGTTCCTACGAGCAGTACTTC
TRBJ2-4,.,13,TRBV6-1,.,CASFELAKNIQYF,TGTGCCAGCTTCGAACTAGCCAAAAACATTCAGTACTTC
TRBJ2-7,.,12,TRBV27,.,CASSPPGNEQYF,TGTGCCAGCAGTCCCCCGGGGAACGAGCAGTACTTC
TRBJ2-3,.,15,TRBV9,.,CASSTEGSSTDTQYF,TGTGCCAGCAGCACAGAGGGTTCTAGCACAGATACGCAGTATTTT
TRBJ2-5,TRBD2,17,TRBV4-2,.,CASSQPGTSGIQETQYF,TGTGCCAGCAGCCAACCCGGGACTAGCGGAATCCAAGAGACCCAGTACTTC
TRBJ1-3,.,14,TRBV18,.,CASSSQSSGNTIYF,TGTGCCAGCTCATCACAGAGCTCTGGAAACACCATATATTTT